This T cell receptor (beta chain) was retrieved from a study of blood T cell repertoires in COVID-19. Overall study context: T cells, B-cell-depleted T cells, or PBMCs supplied cDNA or gDNA.

Germline V gene data show CDR1 as SGHTA and CDR2 as FQGTGA. After removal of 2 bases from V and 5 bases from J, the junction contained 4 bases not matched to a gene. CDR3 length: 15 residues. Profiling relied on immunoSEQ multiplex PCR, and the TCRdb table lists in-frame clones only, not all of them. The sample holds fewer than 200,000 clones, around 85% seen once. The origin of this receptor is a woman aged 40-49 years with acute COVID-19. Sequenced sample: PBMCs or T cells enriched from blood (not recorded which). The chain carries TRBV7-3 and TRBJ2-2, with 8 bases that match TRBD1. CDR3 sequence: CASSLGTGWTGELFF. The CDR3 bases are TGTGCCAGCAGCTTAGGGACAGGATGGACCGGGGAGCTGTTTTTT.